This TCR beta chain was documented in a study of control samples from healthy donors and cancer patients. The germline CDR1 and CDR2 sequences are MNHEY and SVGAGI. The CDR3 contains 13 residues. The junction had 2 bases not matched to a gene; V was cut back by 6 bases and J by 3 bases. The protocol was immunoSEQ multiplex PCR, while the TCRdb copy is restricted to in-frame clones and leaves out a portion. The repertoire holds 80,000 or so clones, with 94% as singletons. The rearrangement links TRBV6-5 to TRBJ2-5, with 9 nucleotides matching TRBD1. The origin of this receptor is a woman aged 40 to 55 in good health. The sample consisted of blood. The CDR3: CASSRDREETQYF. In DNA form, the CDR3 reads TGTGCCAGCAGCCGGGACAGGGAAGAGACCCAGTACTTC.